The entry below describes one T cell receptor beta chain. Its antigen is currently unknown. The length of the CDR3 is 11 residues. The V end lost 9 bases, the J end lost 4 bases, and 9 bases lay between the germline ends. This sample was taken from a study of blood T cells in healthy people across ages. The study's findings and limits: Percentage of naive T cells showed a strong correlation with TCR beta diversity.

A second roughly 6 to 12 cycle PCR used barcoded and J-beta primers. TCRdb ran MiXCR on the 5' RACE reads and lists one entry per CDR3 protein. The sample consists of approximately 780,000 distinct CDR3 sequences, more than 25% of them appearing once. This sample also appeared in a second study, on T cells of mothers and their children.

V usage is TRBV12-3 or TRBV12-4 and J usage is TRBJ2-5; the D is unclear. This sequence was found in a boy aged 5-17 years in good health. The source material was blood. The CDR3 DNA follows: TGTGCCAGTGGGAACCCAGAGACCCAGTACTTC. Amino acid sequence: CASGNPETQYF.